Reported below is one T cell receptor beta chain. Its antigen remains unknown. Germline V CDR1 and CDR2: ENHRY, SYGVKD. The CDR3 has 12 residues. Trimming shortened V by 6 bases and J by 7 bases, and 7 bases separated the two germline ends. This specimen comes from a study of response to subunit inactivated influenza vaccine. Study conclusions and caveats: The study's authors posited that every seasonal influenza vaccination enlists few new T cells.

Each CDR3 protein gets one entry after TCRdb re-called the RT-PCR reads with MiXCR. The sample has more than 700,000 distinct CDR3 sequences; 21% are singletons. Sequences were derived from PBMCs from blood, sampled around 5 days after vaccination. The chain joins TRBV10-3 to TRBJ1-6, with TRBD1 as a possible D gene (5 bases). The receptor was derived from a man aged 45-60 years who received an inactivated influenza vaccine. The CDR3 spells CAIRGPNSPLHF. The CDR3, as DNA: TGTGCCATCAGGGGGCCCAATTCACCCCTCCACTTT.